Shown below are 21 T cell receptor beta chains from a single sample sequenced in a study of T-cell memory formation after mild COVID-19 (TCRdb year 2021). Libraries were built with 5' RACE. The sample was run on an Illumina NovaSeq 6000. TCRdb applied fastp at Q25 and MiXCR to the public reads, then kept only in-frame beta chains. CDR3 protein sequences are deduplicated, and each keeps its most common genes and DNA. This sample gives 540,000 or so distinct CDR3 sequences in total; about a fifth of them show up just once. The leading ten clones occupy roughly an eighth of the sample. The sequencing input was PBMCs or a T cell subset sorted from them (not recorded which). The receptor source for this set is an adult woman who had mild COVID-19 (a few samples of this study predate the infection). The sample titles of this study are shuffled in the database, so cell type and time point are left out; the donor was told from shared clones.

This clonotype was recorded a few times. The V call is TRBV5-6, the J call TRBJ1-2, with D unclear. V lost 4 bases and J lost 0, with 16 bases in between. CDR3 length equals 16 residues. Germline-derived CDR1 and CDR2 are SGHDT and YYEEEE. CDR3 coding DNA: TGTGCCAGCAGCATACGAATCGGCCCCCCTAACTATGGCTACACCTTC. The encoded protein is CASSIRIGPPNYGYTF.

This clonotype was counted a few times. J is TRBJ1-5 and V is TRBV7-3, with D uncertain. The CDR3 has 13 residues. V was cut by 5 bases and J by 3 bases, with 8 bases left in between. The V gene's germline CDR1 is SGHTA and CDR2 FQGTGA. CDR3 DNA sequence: TGTGCCAGCAGCGACGGAGTCAATCAGCCCCAGCATTTT. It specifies CASSDGVNQPQHF.

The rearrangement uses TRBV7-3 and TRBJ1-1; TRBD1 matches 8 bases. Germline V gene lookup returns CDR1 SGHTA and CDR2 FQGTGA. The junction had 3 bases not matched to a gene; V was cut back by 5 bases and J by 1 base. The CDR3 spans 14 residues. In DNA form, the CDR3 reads TGTGCCAGCAGCCGGACAGGGAAGAACACTGAAGCTTTCTTT. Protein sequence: CASSRTGKNTEAFF. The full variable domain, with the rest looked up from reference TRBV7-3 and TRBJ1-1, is GAGVSQTPSNKVTEKGKYVELRCDPISGHTALYWYRQSLGQGPEFLIYFQGTGAADDSGLPNDRFFAVRPEGSVSTLKIQRTERGDSAVYLCASSRTGKNTEAFFGQGTRLTVV.

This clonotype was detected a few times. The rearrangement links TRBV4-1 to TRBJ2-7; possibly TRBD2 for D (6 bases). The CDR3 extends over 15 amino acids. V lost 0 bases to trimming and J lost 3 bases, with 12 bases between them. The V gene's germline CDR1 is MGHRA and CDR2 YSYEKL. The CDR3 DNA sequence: TGCGCCAGCAGCCAAGATCCGGGACTGCTCTACGAGCAGTACTTC. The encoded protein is CASSQDPGLLYEQYF.

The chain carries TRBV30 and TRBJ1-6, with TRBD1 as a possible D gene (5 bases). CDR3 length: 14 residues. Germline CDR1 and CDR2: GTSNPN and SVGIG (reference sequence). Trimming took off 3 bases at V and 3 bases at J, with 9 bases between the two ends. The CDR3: CAWRRGIYNSPLHF. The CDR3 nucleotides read TGTGCCTGGAGGAGGGGAATCTATAATTCACCCCTCCACTTT.

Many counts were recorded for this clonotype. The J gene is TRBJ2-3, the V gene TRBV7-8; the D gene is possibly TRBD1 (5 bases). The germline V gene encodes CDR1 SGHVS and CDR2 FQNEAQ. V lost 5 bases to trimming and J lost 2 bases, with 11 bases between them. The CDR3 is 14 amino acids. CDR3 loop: CASSEEGATDTQYF. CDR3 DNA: TGTGCCAGCAGCGAAGAAGGGGCCACAGATACGCAGTATTTT.

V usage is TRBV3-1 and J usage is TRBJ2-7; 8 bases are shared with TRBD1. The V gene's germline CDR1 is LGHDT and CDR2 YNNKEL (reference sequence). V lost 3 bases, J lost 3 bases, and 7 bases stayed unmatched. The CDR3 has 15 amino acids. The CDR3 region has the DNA TGTGCCAGCAGCCACATGGACAGGGTTGACTACGAGCAGTACTTC. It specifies CASSHMDRVDYEQYF.

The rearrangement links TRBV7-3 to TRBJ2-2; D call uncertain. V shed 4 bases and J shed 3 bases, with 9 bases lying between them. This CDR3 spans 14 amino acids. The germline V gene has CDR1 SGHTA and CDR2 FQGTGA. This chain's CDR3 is CASSSDSYTGELFF. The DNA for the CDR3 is TGTGCCAGCAGCTCAGACTCGTACACCGGGGAGCTGTTTTTT.

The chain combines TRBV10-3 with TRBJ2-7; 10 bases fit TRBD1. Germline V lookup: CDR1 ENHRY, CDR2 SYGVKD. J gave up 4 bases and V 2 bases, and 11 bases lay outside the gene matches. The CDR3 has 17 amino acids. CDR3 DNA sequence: TGTGCCATCAGTGAGACGAGAGCGGGACAGGGGTTGTACGAGCAGTACTTC. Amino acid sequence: CAISETRAGQGLYEQYF.

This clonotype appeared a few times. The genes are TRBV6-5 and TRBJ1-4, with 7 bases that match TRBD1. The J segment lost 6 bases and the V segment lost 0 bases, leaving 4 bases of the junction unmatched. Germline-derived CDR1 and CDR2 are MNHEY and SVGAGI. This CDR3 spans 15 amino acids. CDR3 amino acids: CASSYSGGGYEKLFF. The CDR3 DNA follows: TGTGCCAGCAGTTACTCTGGAGGGGGCTATGAAAAACTGTTTTTT.

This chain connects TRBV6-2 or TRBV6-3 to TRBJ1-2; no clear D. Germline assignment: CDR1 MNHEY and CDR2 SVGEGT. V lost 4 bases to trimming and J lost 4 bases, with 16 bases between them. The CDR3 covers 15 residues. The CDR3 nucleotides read TGTGCCAGCAGTTTGCCGCAAGGACGGATCTATGGCTACACCTTC. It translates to CASSLPQGRIYGYTF.

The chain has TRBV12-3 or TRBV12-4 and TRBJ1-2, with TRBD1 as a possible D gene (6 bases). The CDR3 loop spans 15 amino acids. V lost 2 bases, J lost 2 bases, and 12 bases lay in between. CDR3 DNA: TGTGCCAGCAGTTTATCCTACAGGGTAAACTATGGCTACACCTTC. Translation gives CASSLSYRVNYGYTF.

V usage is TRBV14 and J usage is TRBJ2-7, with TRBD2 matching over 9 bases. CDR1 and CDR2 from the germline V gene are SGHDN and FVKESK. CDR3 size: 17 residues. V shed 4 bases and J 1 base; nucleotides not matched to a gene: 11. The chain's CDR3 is CASSLKRGAKGSYEQYF. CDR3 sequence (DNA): TGTGCCAGCAGCCTAAAGCGGGGGGCCAAAGGGTCCTACGAGCAGTACTTC. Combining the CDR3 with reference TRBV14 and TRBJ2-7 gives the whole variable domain EAGVTQFPSHSVIEKGQTVTLRCDPISGHDNLYWYRRVMGKEIKFLLHFVKESKQDESGMPNNRFLAERTGGTYSTLKVQPAELEDSGVYFCASSLKRGAKGSYEQYFGPGTRLTVT.

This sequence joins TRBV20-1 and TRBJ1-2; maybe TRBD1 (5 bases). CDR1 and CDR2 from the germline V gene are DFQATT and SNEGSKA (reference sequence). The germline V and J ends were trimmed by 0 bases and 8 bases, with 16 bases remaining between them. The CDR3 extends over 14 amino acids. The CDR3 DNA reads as TGCAGTGCTAGAGATCCGGGACTCCTGGGCGGCTACACCTTC. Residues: CSARDPGLLGGYTF.

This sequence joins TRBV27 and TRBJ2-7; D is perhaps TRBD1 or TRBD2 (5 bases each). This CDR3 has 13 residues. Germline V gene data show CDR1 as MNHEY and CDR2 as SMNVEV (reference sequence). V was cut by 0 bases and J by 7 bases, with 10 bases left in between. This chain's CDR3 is CASSLSGTSEQYF. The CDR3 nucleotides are TGTGCCAGCAGTTTATCAGGGACGAGTGAGCAGTACTTC.

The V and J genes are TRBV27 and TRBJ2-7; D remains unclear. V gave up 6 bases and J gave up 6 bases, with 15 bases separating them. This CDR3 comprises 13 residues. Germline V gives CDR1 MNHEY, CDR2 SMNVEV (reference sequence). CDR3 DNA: TGTGCCAGCAGCCATTCCCGTTTAGGCGAGCAGTACTTC. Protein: CASSHSRLGEQYF.

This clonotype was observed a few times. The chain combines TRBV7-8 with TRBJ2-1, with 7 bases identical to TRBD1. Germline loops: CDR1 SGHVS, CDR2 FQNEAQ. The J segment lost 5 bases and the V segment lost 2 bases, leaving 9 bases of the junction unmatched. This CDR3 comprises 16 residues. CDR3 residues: CASSLYPRTGHNEQFF. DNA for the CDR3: TGTGCCAGCAGCTTATACCCCCGGACAGGTCACAATGAGCAGTTCTTC.

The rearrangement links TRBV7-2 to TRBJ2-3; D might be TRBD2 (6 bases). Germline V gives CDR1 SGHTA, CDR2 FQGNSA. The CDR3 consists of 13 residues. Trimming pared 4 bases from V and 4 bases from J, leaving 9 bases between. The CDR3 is CASSSERADTQYF. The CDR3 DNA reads TGTGCCAGCAGCTCAGAGCGGGCAGATACGCAGTATTTT.

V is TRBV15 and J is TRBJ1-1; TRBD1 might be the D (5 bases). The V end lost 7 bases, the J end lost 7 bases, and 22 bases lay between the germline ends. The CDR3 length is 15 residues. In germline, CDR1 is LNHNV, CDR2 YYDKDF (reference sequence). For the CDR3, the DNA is TGTGCCACCACCCCCGAAGGGACTCTCGCGGATGAAGCTTTCTTT. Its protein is CATTPEGTLADEAFF.

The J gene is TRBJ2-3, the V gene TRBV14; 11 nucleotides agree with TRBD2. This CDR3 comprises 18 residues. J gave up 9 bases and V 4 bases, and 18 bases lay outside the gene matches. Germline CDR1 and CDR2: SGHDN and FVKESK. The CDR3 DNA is TGTGCCAGCAGCCTAACGGAGCTAGCGGGAGGCCGGTTCATGACGCAGTATTTT. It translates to CASSLTELAGGRFMTQYF.

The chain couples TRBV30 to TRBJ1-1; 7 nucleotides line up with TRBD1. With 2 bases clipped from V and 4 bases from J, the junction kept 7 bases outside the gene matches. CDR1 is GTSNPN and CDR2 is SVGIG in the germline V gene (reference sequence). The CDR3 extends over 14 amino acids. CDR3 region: CAWSTGQAATEAFF. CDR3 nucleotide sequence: TGTGCCTGGAGTACAGGACAGGCGGCCACTGAAGCTTTCTTT.